This T cell receptor beta chain was obtained from a study of T cells in localized non-small cell lung cancer (dated by TCRdb to between 2020 and 2021). In terms of the full investigation: Comparing tumors with uninvolved tumor-adjacent lungs, the study looked at the T cell repertoires of around 250 patients with early-stage NSCLC. All 220 or so NSCLC patients in the cohort were treatment-naive and had localized lung tumors that were resected. NSCLC patients had a mean age of roughly 66 years, and 129 were male and 107 female.

CDR1 is given as SNHLY and CDR2 as FYNNEI, both from the germline V gene. The trim is 4 bases for V and 2 bases for J, with a gap of 9 bases between the germline ends. The CDR3 runs 13 residues from the cysteine to the phenylalanine. The only DNA kept is the CDR3, 39 bases in frame from the first base. At diagnosis, peripheral blood, uninvolved tumor-adjacent lung and tumor were collected and were preserved as a mix of fresh-frozen and FFPE material. Blood samples were analyzed as peripheral blood mononuclear cells for TCR repertoire profiling. TCR beta CDR3 regions were sequenced from DNA using the immunoSEQ Assay. Regarding the original processing steps: T cell density was computed as TCR beta template counts normalized to usable DNA estimated by amplifying housekeeping genes. Richness was estimated with the preseqR package, extrapolating to 400,000 templates for PBMC samples and 120,000 templates for tissue samples. Clonality was defined by subtracting Pielou's evenness from one. Differential abundance testing on productive amino-acid clonotypes, with a minimum total count of 5 and an alpha of 0.1, was used to identify tissue-enriched TCRs. Repertoire overlap between compartments was quantified with the Jaccard Index and Morisita Overlap Index. GLIPH clustered TCR beta CDR3s with public tetramer-defined viral CDR3s; viral motifs required at least three viral sequences plus V-gene enrichment. TCRdb obtained this table from immuneACCESS and retained in-frame rearrangements with V and J assigned. These tables miss some clones; where compared with another copy, unresolved V genes account for less than half of the shortfall, and the remainder is unexplained. The DNA was the basis for D and trimming; V, J and clone size are from that table. The sample table lists under 35,000 clones, 75% to 95% of them with a count of one. The leading ten clones occupy about an eighth of the sample.

General findings and caveats noted by the study authors: Longer overall survival was associated with higher blood T cell density, whereas shorter survival was associated with higher adjacent-lung clonality. Multi-region tumor sequencing was not performed, so intratumor heterogeneity could not be excluded. A median of roughly 56 of the top 100 tumor clones were detected in paired uninvolved adjacent lung, and about 29 of these tumor clones were also found among the top 100 clones of the paired uninvolved adjacent lung. Because of the exploratory design, TCR variables were selected using unadjusted p-values without false-discovery rate correction. Uninvolved tumor-adjacent lung showed the highest T cell clonality, higher than tumor, which suggests more focused antigenic responses in the uninvolved tumor-adjacent lung.

This clone turned up a few times. Its antigen is still unknown. Base qualities are missing; no much larger clone stands one base away. The sequence links TRBV2 to TRBJ2-7; there is no confident call for the D gene. Here the sequenced sample was peripheral blood mononuclear cells, taken before any cancer treatment. This sequence originates from a female donor older than 55 with stage II lung adenocarcinoma. The CDR3 region has the sequence CASSVGHTYEQYF. The DNA is TGTGCCAGCAGTGTCGGGCATACCTACGAGCAGTACTTC.